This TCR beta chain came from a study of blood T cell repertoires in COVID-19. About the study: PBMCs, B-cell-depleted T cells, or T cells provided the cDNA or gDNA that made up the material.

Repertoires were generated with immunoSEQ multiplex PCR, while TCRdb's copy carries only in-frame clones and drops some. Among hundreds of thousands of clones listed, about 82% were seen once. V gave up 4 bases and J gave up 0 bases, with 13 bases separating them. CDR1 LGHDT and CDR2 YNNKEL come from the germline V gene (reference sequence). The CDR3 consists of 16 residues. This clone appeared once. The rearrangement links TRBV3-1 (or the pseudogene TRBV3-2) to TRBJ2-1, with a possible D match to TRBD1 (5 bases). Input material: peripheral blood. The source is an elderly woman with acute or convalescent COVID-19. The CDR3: CASSPSQGSSYNEQFF. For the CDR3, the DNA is TGTGCCAGCAGCCCGTCGCAGGGAAGCTCCTACAATGAGCAGTTCTTC.